The T cell receptor beta chain described here comes from a study of blood T cells in healthy people across ages. Study results and limitations: Nothing was known about donor CMV status, and this possibly confounded expanded clonotype changes. Naive and antigen-experienced cells could not be conclusively compared, given unsorted PBMCs.

With a J-beta primer mix and a sample-barcoded 5' primer, a second PCR ran roughly 6 to 11 cycles. All samples gave at least 2.5 million CDR3-containing paired-end reads. TCRdb re-called the 5' RACE reads through MiXCR, storing one row per CDR3 protein. The profile covers some 890,000 distinct CDR3 sequences, with approximately 32% appearing a single time and 9.5% to 13% taken by the ten largest. In the case of this clonotype: Its antigen is not identified.

Looked up from germline, CDR1 is SGDLS and CDR2 is YYNGEE. The CDR3 is made up of 17 amino acids. V dropped 3 bases and J dropped 7; count of bases not matched to a gene: 11. This sample was shared with a second study, whose subject was T cells of mothers and their children. As that study records: Not a single persistent microchimeric T cell clone was detected.

Source material: blood. The chain couples TRBV9 to TRBJ1-6, with TRBD1 identical over 9 bases. The sequence derives from a woman aged 40 to 49 in good health. The CDR3 region has the DNA TGTGCCAGCAGCGGAGACGTTCGGGACAGGGCGAATTCACCCCTCCACTTT. It specifies CASSGDVRDRANSPLHF.